One and the same sample provided the 22 T cell receptor beta chains below, sequenced in a study of CD8 T cells in ankylosing spondylitis. From the 5' RACE reads, TCRdb called clonotypes with MiXCR, one entry per CDR3 protein. The data show approximately 200,000 distinct CDR3 sequences, around 13% seen once. The sequencing sample was made of blood, either unsorted or a sorted T cell fraction (not recorded which). Receptors originate from a male donor with ankylosing spondylitis or in good health (not recorded which).

This clonotype was observed a few times. J is TRBJ2-2 and V is TRBV27, with D tentatively TRBD2 (5 bases). The CDR3 length is 16 residues. Germline V gene sequence: CDR1 MNHEY, CDR2 SMNVEV (reference sequence). V was pared by 7 bases and J by 5 bases, with 20 bases between. The CDR3 DNA follows: TGTGCCAGCAATTACATTTCGAGGGCGGAGACCGGGGAGCTGTTTTTT. It translates to CASNYISRAETGELFF.

This clonotype was detected a few times. The CDR3: CSARGSANYGYTF. The CDR3 DNA reads as TGCAGCGCTAGGGGATCCGCTAACTATGGCTACACCTTC. This chain uses TRBV29-1 with TRBJ1-2, with D perhaps matching TRBD1 (5 bases). Germline CDR1 and CDR2: SQVTM and ANQGSEA. The CDR3 sequence is 13 residues long. V was trimmed by 7 bases and J by 0 bases, leaving 12 bases between them. Using reference TRBV29-1 and TRBJ1-2 for the parts outside the CDR3, the full variable domain is SAVISQKPSRDICQRGTSLTIQCQVDSQVTMMFWYRQQPGQSLTLIATANQGSEATYESGFVIDKFPISRPNLTFSTLTVSNMSPEDSSIYLCSARGSANYGYTFGSGTRLTVV.

The chain joins TRBV30 to TRBJ2-7; 9 nucleotides agree with TRBD1. CDR1 and CDR2 from the germline V gene are GTSNPN and SVGIG (reference sequence). V lost 0 bases and J lost 7; bases outside the gene matches: 10. This CDR3 is 15 amino acids long. Here the CDR3 reads CAWSVGTGLGYEQYF. CDR3 DNA sequence: TGTGCCTGGAGTGTCGGGACAGGGCTTGGTTATGAGCAGTACTTC.

In this sample, this clonotype turned up a few times. V is TRBV15 and J is TRBJ1-2, with TRBD1 matching 10 bases. The V gene's germline CDR1 is LNHNV and CDR2 YYDKDF (reference sequence). V lost 3 bases to trimming and J lost 3 bases; unmatched junction nucleotides: 7. The CDR3 has 16 amino acids. The CDR3 bases are TGTGCCACCAGCAGCCGGGACAGGGGATGGGACTATGGCTACACCTTC. Translating it yields CATSSRDRGWDYGYTF.

The V and J genes are TRBV5-1 and TRBJ1-1; D possibly corresponds to TRBD1 (5 bases). The CDR3 covers 15 residues. Germline values: CDR1 SGHRS, CDR2 YFSETQ. Trimming took off 4 bases at V and 5 bases at J, with 18 bases between the two ends. CDR3 sequence reads: CASSARTPGGTEAFF. The CDR3 nucleotides are TGCGCCAGCAGCGCCAGAACGCCGGGGGGGACTGAAGCTTTCTTT.

Only a few counts were recorded for this clonotype. The chain employs TRBV6-1 and TRBJ1-6, with TRBD1 matching over 7 bases. Per germline, CDR1 MNHNS and CDR2 SASEGT. The V and J ends lost 5 bases and 6 bases, in that order; junction bases with no gene match: 4. CDR3 length equals 14 residues. The chain's CDR3 is CASSLTGANSPLHF. The CDR3 nucleotides read TGTGCCAGCAGTCTTACAGGGGCTAATTCACCCCTCCACTTT.

The V and J genes are TRBV20-1 and TRBJ2-7, with D possibly being TRBD2 (5 bases). CDR3 length: 13 residues. Germline V lookup: CDR1 DFQATT, CDR2 SNEGSKA (reference sequence). The germline V and J ends were trimmed by 3 bases and 3 bases, with 12 bases remaining between them. CDR3 residues: CSARFPSHYEQYF. CDR3 DNA sequence: TGCAGTGCTAGGTTTCCTAGCCACTACGAGCAGTACTTC.

The chain joins TRBV11-2 to TRBJ2-5; no firm D call. CDR1 and CDR2 (germline): SGHAT, FQNNGV. This CDR3 has 15 amino acids. V lost 2 bases to trimming and J lost 1 base, with 11 bases between them. The CDR3 DNA is TGTGCCAGCAGCTTAAAGCCCTCCCTCCAAGAGACCCAGTACTTC. Translated: CASSLKPSLQETQYF.

The chain links TRBV20-1 to TRBJ2-3, with TRBD1 matching 8 bases. The CDR3 has 15 residues. Trimming took 5 bases from V and 3 from J; bases not matched to a gene: 10. Germline V gene data show CDR1 as DFQATT and CDR2 as SNEGSKA (reference sequence). This CDR3 is CSASPGGLMTDTQYF. CDR3 in DNA: TGCAGTGCTTCCCCAGGGGGCTTAATGACAGATACGCAGTATTTT.

A few counts support this clonotype. The chain employs TRBV6-1 and TRBJ2-1, with D possibly being TRBD2 (6 bases). V dropped 8 bases and J dropped 7 bases, with 18 bases sitting between them. The germline gives CDR1 MNHNS, CDR2 SASEGT. The CDR3 extends over 14 amino acids. CDR3 residues: CASGGVGAINEQFF. The CDR3 region has the DNA TGTGCCAGCGGCGGGGTGGGAGCCATAAATGAGCAGTTCTTC.

CDR3 DNA: TGTGCCAGCAGCTTCGAAGGGACAGGGGGATTCCAAGAGACCCAGTACTTC. Encoded protein: CASSFEGTGGFQETQYF. The chain carries TRBV13 and TRBJ2-5; TRBD1 aligns across 11 bases. This CDR3 region has 17 residues. CDR1 PRHDT and CDR2 FYEKMQ come from the germline V gene (reference sequence). With 3 bases clipped from V and 1 base from J, the junction kept 7 bases outside the gene matches.

The rearrangement links TRBV5-6 to TRBJ2-1; the match to TRBD2 covers 12 bases. The V gene's germline CDR1 is SGHDT and CDR2 YYEEEE. V gave up 7 bases and J gave up 7 bases; unmatched junction bases: 9. The CDR3 is 15 residues long. DNA of the CDR3: TGTGCCAGCGGCCCCGGGCTAGCGGGAGGGAATGAGCAGTTCTTC. Translation: CASGPGLAGGNEQFF. Full variable domain (rest looked up from reference TRBV5-6 and TRBJ2-1): DAGVTQSPTHLIKTRGQQVTLRCSPKSGHDTVSWYQQALGQGPQFIFQYYEEEERQRGNFPDRFSGHQFPNYSSELNVNALLLGDSALYLCASGPGLAGGNEQFFGPGTRLTVL.

This chain uses TRBV5-1 with TRBJ1-5; 8 bases agree with TRBD1. Germline CDR1 is SGHRS and CDR2 is YFSETQ. V trimming: 4 bases; J trimming: 6 bases; junction bases outside the gene matches: 9. This CDR3 spans 15 amino acids. The CDR3 sequence is CASSLTQGDSQPQHF. The CDR3 DNA is TGCGCCAGCAGCCTAACACAGGGGGACTCTCAGCCCCAGCATTTT.

The chain has TRBV29-1 and TRBJ2-1; D is possibly TRBD2 (5 bases). The V and J ends lost 7 bases and 3 bases respectively, with 16 bases between them. From germline, CDR1 is SQVTM and CDR2 ANQGSEA. There are 14 residues in the CDR3. CDR3 sequence (DNA): TGCAGCGCCCTGGCCTCCGGGGTCTACAATGAGCAGTTCTTC. This codes for CSALASGVYNEQFF.

This clonotype showed up just a few times. The chain employs TRBV18 and TRBJ2-7, with D tentatively TRBD2 (6 bases). The CDR3 is 14 residues long. Germline lookup yields CDR1 KGHSH and CDR2 LQKENI. V lost 2 bases to trimming and J lost 1 base, with 9 bases between them. The CDR3 here is CASSPWRGSYEQYF. In nucleotides, the CDR3 is TGTGCCAGCTCACCATGGAGGGGATCCTACGAGCAGTACTTC.

This clonotype appeared a few times. An end of the junction does not agree with germline; a read error may underlie this. The gene calls are TRBV30 and TRBJ2-3; D is perhaps TRBD1 or TRBD2 (5 bases each). Germline CDR1 is GTSNPN and CDR2 is SVGIG (reference sequence). The CDR3 is 11 residues long. The CDR3 nucleotides read TGTGCCTGGGAAAGGGGAGATACGCATTATTTT. It specifies CAWERGDTHYF.

This clonotype has a handful of counts. The chain couples TRBV10-2 to TRBJ2-1; 7 nucleotides line up with TRBD1. The CDR3 covers 17 residues. Germline CDR1 is WSHSY and CDR2 is SAAADI. Trimming removed 2 bases from V and 5 bases from J; junction bases left unmatched: 12. Here the CDR3 DNA reads TGCGCCAGCAGTGAGATAGGGGCCAGGGGGTGGGACAATGAGCAGTTCTTC. Encoded protein: CASSEIGARGWDNEQFF.

This clonotype showed up just a few times. The V call is TRBV7-6, the J call TRBJ2-7; TRBD1 or TRBD2 may be the D gene (5 bases each). The V and J ends lost 5 bases and 0 bases respectively, with 11 bases between them. The germline gives CDR1 SGHVS, CDR2 FNYEAQ. The CDR3 totals 14 residues. In DNA, the CDR3 is TGTGCCAGCAGCCTGGGACCCAGCTCCTACGAGCAGTACTTC. Amino acids: CASSLGPSSYEQYF.

CDR3 DNA: TGTGCCAGCAGCCTCCTAGCGGGACTCTACGAGCAGTACTTC. It translates to CASSLLAGLYEQYF. The chain is built from TRBV7-2 and TRBJ2-7; 9 positions match TRBD2. Germline V gene data show CDR1 as SGHTA and CDR2 as FQGNSA. This CDR3 has 14 residues. Unmatched junction bases numbered 5, after V lost 5 bases and J lost 3 bases.

The gene calls are TRBV6-1 and TRBJ2-2; 9 bases are shared with TRBD1. Germline V lookup: CDR1 MNHNS, CDR2 SASEGT. The CDR3 is 17 residues long. V gave up 3 bases and J gave up 7 bases; unmatched junction bases: 12. The CDR3, as DNA: TGTGCCAGCAGTGAGAATACAGGGGGCGCCGAAAACGGGGAGCTGTTTTTT. Amino acids: CASSENTGGAENGELFF.

This clonotype has more than one count but fewer than ten. V gene TRBV2 combines with J gene TRBJ2-7, with TRBD2 as a possible D gene (7 bases). This CDR3 is 14 amino acids long. Between the trimmed V and J ends, which lost 3 bases and 4 bases, there was a span of 13 bases. Germline-derived CDR1 and CDR2 are SNHLY and FYNNEI. The CDR3 spells CASSDWGGGYEQYF. CDR3 DNA sequence: TGTGCCAGCAGTGACTGGGGGGGCGGTTACGAGCAGTACTTC.

This clonotype was seen many times. This chain connects TRBV12-3 or TRBV12-4 to TRBJ1-3; D call uncertain. Trimming took off 1 base at V and 4 bases at J, with 2 bases between the two ends. CDR3 length: 12 amino acids. This CDR3 is CASSLGGNTIYF. The CDR3 DNA reads as TGTGCCAGCAGTTTAGGAGGAAACACCATATATTTT.